A selection of T cell receptor beta chains follows, all from one sample in a study of tumor-infiltrating lymphocytes in localized non-small cell lung cancer. Libraries were prepared by immunoSEQ multiplex PCR; TCRdb keeps only in-frame clonotypes and omits some of them. Of about 16,000 clones detected, around 80% appear once; the ten largest clones hold about 6.4%. Sequenced: lung tumor tissue. These receptors all come from a human donor with non-small cell lung cancer. Each CDR3 is given with its conserved first and last residue. Fields, in order: D gene, V gene, J gene, clone size, CDR3 protein, CDR3 DNA. The D gene is left open where the match is weak. Clone sizes are given selectively: once, few, many, or a class where the clone is expanded.

>TRBD1|TRBV30|TRBJ1-3|.
CAWREWPGGLNTIYF
TGTGCCTGGAGGGAGTGGCCAGGGGGCTTGAACACCATATATTTT
>TRBD1|TRBV28|TRBJ1-2|.
CASSLVELDETGGGYGYTF
TGTGCCAGCAGTTTGGTCGAGCTTGATGAGACAGGGGGAGGCTATGGCTACACCTTC
>.|TRBV19|TRBJ2-1|.
CASSIHDPSSNEQFF
TGTGCCAGTAGTATCCACGACCCGAGCTCCAATGAGCAGTTCTTC
>.|TRBV4-1|TRBJ1-2|.
CASSQDTGMSSGYTF
TGCGCCAGCAGCCAAGATACCGGGATGTCGTCTGGCTACACCTTC
>TRBD2|TRBV14|TRBJ2-1|.
CASSDMGRAGEQFF
TGTGCCAGCAGCGATATGGGGAGGGCCGGTGAGCAGTTCTTC
>.|TRBV19|TRBJ1-2|.
CASSPQLTHGYTF
TGTGCCAGTAGTCCCCAACTCACCCATGGCTACACCTTC
>.|TRBV5-1|TRBJ1-1|.
CASSLAQGNTEAFF
TGCGCCAGCAGCTTGGCTCAGGGCAACACTGAAGCTTTCTTT
>TRBD1|TRBV30|TRBJ2-1|.
CAWSVRRDRGNEQFF
TGTGCCTGGAGTGTAAGGCGGGACAGGGGAAATGAGCAGTTCTTC
>TRBD2|TRBV7-3|TRBJ2-1|.
CASSLASGTDNEQFF
TGTGCCAGCAGCTTAGCTAGCGGGACGGATAATGAGCAGTTCTTC
>.|TRBV28|TRBJ2-5|.
CASSRGQETQYF
TGTGCCAGCTCCCGGGGTCAAGAGACCCAGTACTTC
>.|TRBV19|TRBJ2-7|few
CASSISRDHYEQYF
TGTGCCAGTAGTATTTCCAGGGACCACTACGAGCAGTACTTC
>.|TRBV5-1|TRBJ2-7|few
CASSLNYPGTLYEQYF
TGCGCCAGCAGCCTAAACTATCCCGGGACACTTTACGAGCAGTACTTC
>TRBD2|TRBV5-1|TRBJ2-1|once
CASSYNSGRGNEQFF
TGCGCCAGCAGTTACAACAGCGGGAGAGGAAATGAGCAGTTCTTC
>TRBD2|TRBV28|TRBJ2-1|.
CASSGELAGGIYNEQFF
TGTGCCAGCAGTGGAGAACTAGCGGGAGGGATCTACAATGAGCAGTTCTTC
>TRBD1|TRBV29-1|TRBJ1-2|.
CSVGQLDRGATGYTF
TGCAGCGTCGGCCAACTGGACAGGGGCGCCACGGGCTACACCTTC
>.|TRBV19|TRBJ1-5|.
CASSSGPRQPQHF
TGTGCCAGTAGTTCGGGCCCTCGTCAGCCCCAGCATTTT
>.|TRBV6-1|TRBJ1-3|.
CASSEVWASGNTIYF
TGTGCCAGCAGTGAAGTTTGGGCCTCTGGAAACACCATATATTTT
>TRBD1|TRBV6-5|TRBJ1-1|.
CASSRGQVNTEAFF
TGTGCCAGCAGTAGAGGACAGGTGAACACTGAAGCTTTCTTT
>TRBD1|TRBV6-4|TRBJ2-2|.
CASSDGQDTGELFF
TGTGCCAGCAGTGACGGACAGGACACCGGGGAGCTGTTTTTT
>TRBD1|TRBV18|TRBJ2-2|.
CASSPLDRGFTGELFF
TGTGCCAGCTCACCATTAGACAGGGGATTCACCGGGGAGCTGTTTTTT
>.|TRBV6-1|TRBJ1-4|.
CASSEPGNEKLFF
TGTGCCAGCAGTGAACCTGGTAATGAAAAACTGTTTTTT
>.|TRBV5-1|TRBJ1-4|.
CASRYSGNPWTNEKLFF
TGCGCCAGCAGGTACTCCGGCAACCCTTGGACTAATGAAAAACTGTTTTTT
>TRBD1|TRBV6-6|TRBJ2-7|.
CASRRQGIESYEQYF
TGTGCCAGCAGGAGACAGGGGATTGAATCCTACGAGCAGTACTTC
>TRBD1|TRBV6-5|TRBJ1-4|once
CASTARGLTNEKLFF
TGTGCCAGCACTGCCAGGGGGCTCACTAATGAAAAACTGTTTTTT
>.|TRBV29-1|TRBJ2-2|few
CSVSSRTANTGELFF
TGCAGCGTTTCATCCAGGACAGCTAACACCGGGGAGCTGTTTTTT
>TRBD2|TRBV4-2|TRBJ2-1|.
CASSQIVAGNEQFF
TGTGCCAGCAGCCAAATCGTAGCGGGCAATGAGCAGTTCTTC
>TRBD1|TRBV4-2|TRBJ1-2|.
CASSQDNRGGGYGYTF
TGTGCCAGCAGCCAAGACAACAGGGGGGGAGGCTATGGCTACACCTTC
>TRBD1|TRBV10-2|TRBJ1-5|.
CASRYDRGSNQPQHF
TGCGCCAGCAGGTACGACAGGGGAAGCAATCAGCCCCAGCATTTT
>.|TRBV28|TRBJ1-4|.
CASLKGRELFF
TGTGCCAGCTTGAAGGGCCGGGAACTGTTTTTT
>.|TRBV19|TRBJ2-5|.
CASSMGPGRETQYF
TGTGCCAGTAGTATGGGTCCAGGGAGGGAGACCCAGTACTTC
>.|TRBV30|TRBJ1-6|.
CAWRSTGQRNSPLHF
TGTGCCTGGAGGTCCACGGGACAAAGAAATTCACCCCTCCACTTT
>.|TRBV6-1|TRBJ2-1|.
CASSEFRGSSYNEQFF
TGTGCCAGCAGTGAATTTAGGGGGAGCTCCTACAATGAGCAGTTCTTC
>.|TRBV9|TRBJ2-7|.
CASSVSAADGYEQYF
TGTGCCAGCAGCGTATCCGCGGCCGACGGCTACGAGCAGTACTTC
>.|TRBV2|TRBJ1-5|.
CASSEEGRGVTQHF
TGTGCCAGCAGTGAAGAGGGCAGAGGGGTGACCCAGCATTTT
>.|TRBV30|TRBJ1-4|.
CAWSPPLAGKLFF
TGTGCCTGGAGTCCCCCCTTGGCGGGAAAACTGTTTTTT
>TRBD2|TRBV27|TRBJ2-1|.
CASSAWSGGSRYNEQFF
TGTGCCAGCAGTGCGTGGTCGGGCGGGAGCCGATACAATGAGCAGTTCTTC
>.|TRBV28|TRBJ1-2|once
CAIRGGLVFYTF
TGTGCCATACGGGGCGGTTTAGTTTTCTACACCTTC
>.|TRBV5-5|TRBJ2-3|.
CASSLERPDTQYF
TGTGCCAGCAGCTTGGAGAGGCCAGATACGCAGTATTTT
>TRBD1|TRBV30|TRBJ2-3|.
CAWSTGTGGPDTQYF
TGTGCCTGGAGCACCGGGACAGGGGGCCCAGATACGCAGTATTTT
>.|TRBV11-2|TRBJ1-4|.
CASSLVAASTNEKLFF
TGTGCCAGCAGCTTAGTGGCAGCTTCAACTAATGAAAAACTGTTTTTT
>.|TRBV5-6|TRBJ2-5|.
CASSGRGGTQYF
TGTGCCAGCAGCGGGAGAGGGGGGACCCAGTACTTC
>TRBD2|TRBV30|TRBJ2-2|.
CAWSRGRAGTGELFF
TGTGCCTGGAGTCGGGGGAGGGCCGGAACCGGGGAGCTGTTTTTT
>.|TRBV4-3|TRBJ2-2|once
CASSQDLTNTGELFF
TGCGCCAGCAGCCAAGACCTGACGAACACCGGGGAGCTGTTTTTT
>.|TRBV6-1|TRBJ2-7|.
CASSDLAGTPAYEQYF
TGTGCCAGCAGTGATTTAGCCGGGACTCCTGCCTACGAGCAGTACTTC
>.|TRBV5-1|TRBJ2-6|.
CASSSFPGANVLTF
TGCGCCAGCAGCTCGTTCCCTGGGGCCAACGTCCTGACTTTC
>TRBD2|TRBV7-9|TRBJ2-1|.
CASSLGLRLSYNEQFF
TGTGCCAGCAGCTTGGGACTAAGACTCTCCTACAATGAGCAGTTCTTC
>.|TRBV5-4|TRBJ2-7|.
CAMTDSPTGSYEQYF
TGTGCCATGACGGACAGCCCTACGGGCTCCTACGAGCAGTACTTC
>.|TRBV5-1|TRBJ1-6|.
CASSLDVKNGSPLHF
TGCGCCAGCAGCTTGGACGTTAAGAACGGTTCACCCCTCCACTTT
>.|TRBV7-9|TRBJ2-1|.
CASSPTIEQFF
TGTGCCAGCAGCCCCACAATAGAGCAGTTCTTC
>.|TRBV9|TRBJ1-1|.
CASSVVGSTEAFF
TGTGCCAGCAGCGTAGTCGGGTCCACTGAAGCTTTCTTT
>.|TRBV28|TRBJ1-4|.
CASSVGGQYNEKLFF
TGTGCCAGCAGTGTGGGGGGACAATATAATGAAAAACTGTTTTTT
>TRBD1|TRBV19|TRBJ1-1|.
CASTPGQVYTEAFF
TGTGCCAGTACCCCGGGACAGGTTTACACTGAAGCTTTCTTT
>TRBD2|TRBV28|TRBJ2-4|.
CATSLAGGKNIQYF
TGTGCCACCTCACTAGCGGGAGGGAAAAACATTCAGTACTTC
>.|TRBV6-5|TRBJ1-2|.
CASRPGRGIYGYTF
TGTGCCAGCAGACCCGGGCGGGGAATCTATGGCTACACCTTC
>TRBD2|TRBV30|TRBJ2-3|.
CAWTPGGGWGTDTQYF
TGTGCCTGGACGCCCGGGGGGGGATGGGGCACAGATACGCAGTATTTT
>TRBD1|TRBV5-1|TRBJ1-1|.
CASSSRTGRMNTEAFF
TGCGCCAGCAGCTCTCGGACAGGCCGAATGAACACTGAAGCTTTCTTT
>.|TRBV15|TRBJ2-1|.
CATSRDGQSSYNEQFF
TGTGCCACCAGCAGAGATGGGCAGAGCTCCTACAATGAGCAGTTCTTC